The 8 T cell receptor beta chains below come from one sample, sequenced in a study of cytomegalovirus exposure and HLA in healthy donors. PCR used 60 Vbeta primers and 13 Jbeta primers. The repertoire was sequenced with immunoSEQ multiplex PCR; TCRdb's copy has only in-frame clones and lacks some. The repertoire shows about 39,000 clones; the top ten hold 3.2%. Sequences were obtained from PBMCs. The receptors come from a woman aged 30 to 39 in good health and CMV-seropositive.

The rearrangement uses TRBV9 and TRBJ1-5, with 7 bases that match TRBD1. The V segment lost 3 bases and the J segment 2 bases; nucleotides outside the gene matches: 8. The CDR3 totals 16 residues. CDR1 and CDR2 from the germline V gene are SGDLS and YYNGEE. This CDR3 reads CASSGRGGRCNQPQHF. The CDR3 DNA is TGTGCCAGCAGCGGACGAGGGGGCAGGTGCAATCAGCCCCAGCATTTT.

The chain combines TRBV5-1 with TRBJ1-1; 7 bases agree with TRBD1. In germline, CDR1 is SGHRS, CDR2 YFSETQ. This CDR3 spans 14 amino acids. The trim removed 4 bases at V and 2 bases at J, leaving 5 bases unmatched. The CDR3 DNA reads TGCGCCAGCAGCATTCGACAGGGAAACACTGAAGCTTTCTTT. Translated, it gives CASSIRQGNTEAFF.

The V and J genes are TRBV19 and TRBJ1-1; D perhaps matches TRBD1 (5 bases). The V gene's germline CDR1 is LNHDA and CDR2 SQIVND (reference sequence). V gave up 0 bases and J gave up 0 bases, with 8 bases separating them. The CDR3 length is 15 residues. For the CDR3, the DNA is TGTGCCAGTAGTATAGATCAGGGCATGAACACTGAAGCTTTCTTT. Amino acids: CASSIDQGMNTEAFF.

This chain uses TRBV9 with TRBJ1-6; TRBD1 agrees at 7 bases. In germline, CDR1 is SGDLS, CDR2 YYNGEE. With 4 bases clipped from V and 3 bases from J, the junction kept 7 bases outside the gene matches. This CDR3 comprises 16 residues. Here the CDR3 reads CASSRDSNLYNSPLHF. The CDR3 DNA is TGTGCCAGCAGCCGGGACAGTAACCTCTATAATTCACCCCTCCACTTT.

The CDR3 sequence: CASSWAGVNYEQYF. Written as DNA, the CDR3 is TGTGCCAGCAGTTGGGCAGGGGTAAACTACGAGCAGTACTTC. The chain recombines TRBV28 with TRBJ2-7; D possibly corresponds to TRBD1 (6 bases). The V gene's germline CDR1 is MDHEN and CDR2 SYDVKM. The CDR3 has 14 amino acids. Trimming took 4 bases from V and 3 from J, leaving 13 bases between them.

Here the CDR3 reads CASSPDGTAYGYTF. CDR3 nucleotide sequence: TGTGCCAGCTCACCCGACGGGACAGCCTATGGCTACACCTTC. This rearrangement joins TRBV18 to TRBJ1-2; 7 bases fit TRBD1. The CDR3 is 14 residues long. J gave up 4 bases and V 3 bases, and 5 bases lay outside the gene matches. The germline CDR1 and CDR2 sequences are KGHSH and LQKENI.

J is TRBJ1-3 and V is TRBV5-6, with 7 bases lining up with TRBD1. Germline V gene data show CDR1 as SGHDT and CDR2 as YYEEEE. CDR3 length equals 15 residues. V lost 3 bases to trimming and J lost 2 bases; unmatched junction nucleotides: 5. DNA for the CDR3: TGTGCCAGCAGCTCCACAGGGGCAACTGGAAACACCATATATTTT. Residues: CASSSTGATGNTIYF.

The chain combines TRBV5-6 with TRBJ1-4; the match to TRBD1 covers 9 bases. Germline CDR1 is SGHDT and CDR2 is YYEEEE. This CDR3 is 14 amino acids long. Unmatched junction bases numbered 3, after V lost 1 base and J lost 8 bases. The CDR3 reads CASSLTGGEEKLFF. CDR3 DNA: TGTGCCAGCAGCTTGACAGGGGGCGAAGAAAAACTGTTTTTT.